This TCR beta chain is from a study of blood T cell repertoires in COVID-19. The overall study: Italy, Spain and the United States were the sources of the convalescent and acute COVID-19 samples. PBMCs, B-cell-depleted T cells, or T cells were the source of the cDNA or gDNA that made up the material.

This clone turned up a few times. Per the original methods: Amplified reference gene primers provided the basis for estimating nucleated cell counts. Sequenced by immunoSEQ multiplex PCR; TCRdb stores in-frame clones only, minus some. D and trimming come from the DNA, and the V and J calls and clone size come from that table. The sample consists of about 140,000 clones, around 83% of them appearing once. The V gene's germline CDR1 is SGHNT and CDR2 YENEEA. CDR3 length: 13 amino acids. Trimming cost V 5 bases and J 5 bases; bases outside gene matches: 3. The gene calls are TRBV11-3 and TRBJ1-2, with 9 bases identical to TRBD1. The sample consisted of peripheral blood. This clonotype was obtained from a man aged 60 to 75 with active or convalescent COVID-19. The CDR3 DNA sequence: TGTGCCAGCAGCGGACAGGGGCAATATGGCTACACCTTC. Translation gives CASSGQGQYGYTF.